This T cell receptor (beta chain) emerged from a study of cytomegalovirus exposure and HLA in healthy donors. About the study: The 95 to 150 validation repertoires, a later analysis reported, used the same platform as the 666 first-cohort repertoires.

Whole-study results and caveats: Most observed TCR sequences were rare, whereas some public TCRs were detected in many donors.

This clone was seen once. What it binds is not known. The CDR3 covers 14 residues. V gave up 4 bases and J gave up 5 bases, with 13 bases separating them. Germline V gives CDR1 SGHKS, CDR2 YYEKEE (reference sequence). This table comes from immunoSEQ multiplex PCR, and its TCRdb copy is limited to in-frame clones, with some not included. The sample includes 52,000 or so clones, 75% to 90% seen only once; the top ten take approximately 15%. This clonotype originated in a woman aged 18-29 years in good health and CMV-seronegative. Sequenced input: PBMCs. The chain has TRBV5-5 and TRBJ2-1; a weak D match, TRBD1 (5 bases). CDR3 loop: CASSPQAGNNEQFF. The CDR3, as DNA: TGTGCCAGCAGCCCCCAGGCAGGGAACAATGAGCAGTTCTTC.